This T cell receptor (beta chain) was sequenced in a study of blood T cell repertoires in COVID-19. Study-level background: T cells, B-cell-depleted T cells, or PBMCs provided the cDNA or gDNA that served as material.

Profiling relied on immunoSEQ multiplex PCR, and the TCRdb table lists in-frame clones only, not all of them. Of 30,000 to 45,000 clones in the sample, approximately 80% were seen once. The V gene's germline CDR1 is MDHEN and CDR2 SYDVKM. This CDR3 is 15 amino acids long. Trimming left V 5 bases short and J 3 bases short, with 13 bases between. Sequenced: peripheral blood. The V call is TRBV28, the J call TRBJ1-4, with TRBD1 as a possible D gene (5 bases). This TCR was sampled from a man in his sixties with active COVID-19. CDR3 bases: TGTGCCAGCAGTGACTCGGGGGGGGCTAATGAAAAACTGTTTTTT. This sequence encodes CASSDSGGANEKLFF.